One sample yielded the 16 T cell receptor beta chains listed below, sequenced in a study of tissue T cells after allogeneic stem cell transplantation (dated by TCRdb to 2021 to 2024). The time point label for this specimen denotes: mouse harvest day 14 after allogeneic transplant. Mouse grafts combined 10^7 T-cell-depleted bone marrow cells with 10^6 splenic CD5+ T cells, given via tail vein injection. Receptor libraries were prepared by the immunoSEQ multiplex PCR assay. Drawn from immuneACCESS, this table holds only the in-frame rearrangements with V and J called that TCRdb kept. Clones are partly lost; checked studies trace under half to an unresolved V gene and leave the rest unexplained. Present in this sample are 2,000 to 3,000 clones, around 49% of which were seen just once. The ten largest clones add up to roughly 13% of the sample. The sample comprised gut tissue. These receptors were taken from a female BALB/c mouse given C57BL/6 T cells with graft-versus-host disease after an allogeneic hematopoietic cell transplant.

This clone was counted only a few times. Gene names are the mouse ones. The read ends 1 residue shy of where the CDR3 ends; the end is completed using the germline J gene. J is TRBJ2-7 and V is TRBV26; possibly TRBD1 for D (6 bases). V lost 2 bases, J lost 4 bases, and 9 bases lay in between. The CDR3 spans 13 residues. From germline, CDR1 is KGHPV and CDR2 FQNQEV (reference sequence). The CDR3 protein is CASSLGDKYEQYF. The part of the CDR3 DNA that was read is TGTGCCAGCAGTCTGGGGGACAAATATGAACAGTAC.

Turning to this clone: The genes and germline here are from mouse. Read sequence stops 1 residue before the CDR3 end, and the germline J gene provides the missing end. V gene TRBV26 combines with J gene TRBJ1-1; D is undetermined. The CDR3 is made up of 13 amino acids. Germline V CDR1 and CDR2: KGHPV, FQNQEV (reference sequence). V was clipped by 4 bases and J by 0 bases, with 6 bases between them. CDR3 sequence reads: CASSREANTEVFF. The part of the CDR3 DNA that was read is TGTGCCAGCAGTCGGGAAGCAAACACAGAAGTCTTC.

This clone was observed once. The gene symbols are mouse symbols. The read ends 1 residue early relative to the CDR3; the germline J gene fills the gap. The chain has TRBV26 and TRBJ2-3; 9 bases are shared with TRBD1. With V trimmed by 5 bases and J by 0 bases, 6 bases remained unmatched. CDR3 length: 16 amino acids. Germline V lookup: CDR1 KGHPV, CDR2 FQNQEV (reference sequence). The covered CDR3 bases are TGTGCCAGCAGTGGACAGGGGTCCTCTAGTGCAGAAACGCTGTAT. Translating gives CASSGQGSSSAETLY. The complete CDR3 protein is CASSGQGSSSAETLYF.

Remarks on this clone: Mouse gene names apply. The read terminates 1 residue ahead of where the CDR3 ends, so the germline J gene completes it. This chain connects TRBV26 to TRBJ2-2; no definite D call. This CDR3 is 13 amino acids long. CDR1 and CDR2 from the germline V gene are KGHPV and FQNQEV (reference sequence). Trimming took 4 bases from V and 2 from J, leaving 5 bases between them. CDR3 DNA (partial): TGTGCCAGCAGTCCCCGGAACACCGGGCAGCTCTAC. This translates into CASSPRNTGQLY. The entire CDR3 protein reads CASSPRNTGQLYF.

To note about this clone: Each gene name is a mouse one. The read terminates 1 residue before the CDR3 end, so the remaining end is supplied by the germline J gene. The chain joins TRBV13-2 to TRBJ1-1; D gene uncertain. CDR3 length: 14 amino acids. Germline loops: CDR1 NNHNN, CDR2 SYGAGS (reference sequence). Deletions cut 0 bases from V and 4 bases from J, with 10 bases between. The DNA read from the CDR3 is TGTGCCAGCGGTGATGCCCAGGCGGGCACAGAAGTCTTC. Amino acids: CASGDAQAGTEVF. The entire CDR3 is CASGDAQAGTEVFF.

Regarding this clone: The listed genes are named as in mouse. The read ends 1 residue early relative to the CDR3; the germline J gene fills the gap. The rearrangement links TRBV26 to TRBJ2-3; D may be TRBD1 (5 bases). This CDR3 has 13 residues. V dropped 5 bases and J dropped 3 bases, with 9 bases sitting between them. Germline V gene sequence: CDR1 KGHPV, CDR2 FQNQEV (reference sequence). The CDR3 loop reads CASSVRQAETLYF. The CDR3 bases that were read are TGTGCCAGCAGTGTTCGACAGGCAGAAACGCTGTAT. Based on the CDR3 plus reference TRBV26 and TRBJ2-3, the full variable domain is NSKVIQTPRYLVKGQGQKAKMRCIPEKGHPVVFWYQQNKNNEFKFLINFQNQEVLQQIDMTEKRFSAECPSNSPCSLEIQSSEAGDSALYLCASSVRQAETLYFGSGTRLTVL.

For this clone: Mouse germline and gene names are used. The CDR3 end falls 1 residue outside the read, so it is completed with the germline J gene. The V gene is TRBV15, the J gene TRBJ2-7; 7 bases map to TRBD2. The CDR3 extends over 14 amino acids. Germline assignment: CDR1 SGHND and CDR2 FRSKSL. V lost 3 bases and J lost 4; bases outside the gene matches: 6. CDR3 DNA, as far as it was read: TGTGCCAGCAGTTTTGGGGGGAGCTCTTATGAACAGTAC. The encoded protein is CASSFGGSSYEQY. The full-length CDR3 reads as CASSFGGSSYEQYF.

There are a few counts of this clone. Genes and germline are mouse. The read terminates 1 residue ahead of where the CDR3 ends, so the germline J gene completes it. The chain links TRBV26 to TRBJ2-2, with D perhaps TRBD1 (5 bases). The CDR3 length is 14 residues. Trimming removed 3 bases from V and 1 base from J, with 6 bases in between. Germline CDR1 and CDR2: KGHPV and FQNQEV (reference sequence). Here the CDR3 reads CASSLGQNTGQLYF. The CDR3 bases that were read are TGTGCCAGCAGTCTTGGACAAAACACCGGGCAGCTCTAC. Using reference TRBV26 and TRBJ2-2 for the parts outside the CDR3, the full variable domain is NSKVIQTPRYLVKGQGQKAKMRCIPEKGHPVVFWYQQNKNNEFKFLINFQNQEVLQQIDMTEKRFSAECPSNSPCSLEIQSSEAGDSALYLCASSLGQNTGQLYFGEGSKLTVL.

Turning to this clone: Genes and germline are mouse. Read sequence stops 1 residue before the CDR3 end, and the germline J gene provides the missing end. The chain has TRBV13-2 and TRBJ2-7; no clear D. The CDR3 has 10 amino acids. The germline V gene has CDR1 NNHNN and CDR2 SYGAGS (reference sequence). Deletions cut 7 bases from V and 5 bases from J, with 7 bases between. CDR3 in amino acids: CASSGNEQYF. CDR3 bases read: TGTGCCAGCAGTGGCAATGAACAGTAC.

Notes on this clone: Mouse names are used for the genes. Read data end 1 residue before the CDR3 end; the end is taken from the germline J gene. The V call is TRBV12-2, the J call TRBJ2-4; 9 positions agree with TRBD2. The CDR3 is 13 amino acids. V was pared by 4 bases and J by 4 bases, with 2 bases of the junction left unmatched. Germline loops: CDR1 SGHLS, CDR2 HYDKME. The CDR3 loop is CASSRDWENTLYF. The CDR3 DNA, read in part, is TGTGCCAGCTCCCGGGACTGGGAAAACACCTTGTAC.

This clone was detected once. Each gene name is a mouse one. The read terminates 1 residue before the CDR3 end, so the remaining end is supplied by the germline J gene. This chain connects TRBV1 to TRBJ1-1, with D possibly being TRBD1 (6 bases). In germline, CDR1 is NSQYPW, CDR2 LRSPGD (reference sequence). The CDR3 length is 13 residues. Trimming pared 3 bases from V and 1 base from J, leaving 6 bases between. CDR3 sequence: CTCSAGQNTEVFF. The sequenced part of the CDR3 DNA is TGCACCTGCAGTGCGGGACAAAACACAGAAGTCTTC. Supplemented by reference TRBV1 and TRBJ1-1, the full variable domain reads VTLLEQNPRWRLVPRGQAVNLRCILKNSQYPWMSWYQQDLQKQLQWLFTLRSPGDKEVKSLPGADYLATRVTDTELRLQVANMSQGRTLYCTCSAGQNTEVFFGKGTRLTVV.

Comments on this clone: Mouse gene names and germline throughout. The CDR3 extends 1 residue past the end of the read, so its final part is completed from the germline J gene. This sequence joins TRBV5 and TRBJ2-4, with 9 bases that match TRBD2. The V and J ends lost 1 base and 0 bases, in that order; junction bases with no gene match: 11. This CDR3 contains 19 residues. CDR1 and CDR2 from the germline V gene are LGHNA and YNLKQL (reference sequence). CDR3 bases read: TGTGCCAGCAGCCAAGGTCAAACGGGCTGGGGGGGAAGTCAAAACACCTTGTAC. Translation gives CASSQGQTGWGGSQNTLY. The whole CDR3 sequence reads CASSQGQTGWGGSQNTLYF.

For this clone: Any gene name here is a mouse gene name. The missing CDR3 end, 1 residue past where the read stops, is filled in from the germline J gene. The chain joins TRBV16 to TRBJ1-1; 8 bases fit TRBD1. The trim removed 1 base at V and 4 bases at J, leaving 5 bases unmatched. There are 15 residues in the CDR3. From germline, CDR1 is SGHSA and CDR2 FRNQAP. The sequenced part of the CDR3 DNA is TGTGCAAGCAGCTTAGGCCAGGGGGCCGGCACAGAAGTCTTC. Amino acids: CASSLGQGAGTEVF. The whole CDR3 region reads CASSLGQGAGTEVFF.

As to this clone: Gene names and germline match the mouse. Sequencing ends 1 residue short of the CDR3 end; the germline J gene provides the rest. The chain carries TRBV19 and TRBJ1-1; the match to TRBD1 covers 7 bases. After removal of 4 bases from V and 4 bases from J, the junction contained 4 bases not matched to a gene. The CDR3 extends over 13 amino acids. The germline V gene has CDR1 FNHDT and CDR2 SITEND (reference sequence). The CDR3 region is CASSYRGGTEVFF. CDR3 bases read: TGTGCCAGCAGTTACAGGGGAGGCACAGAAGTCTTC.

By share, this clone ranks as large (0.1 to 1%). The genes are named according to mouse. The observed sequence ends 1 residue before the CDR3 terminus, with the missing tail filled in from the germline J gene. The chain couples TRBV3 to TRBJ2-2, with D maybe TRBD1 (7 bases). The CDR3 has 15 amino acids. Germline values: CDR1 SNHLY, CDR2 FYNGKV (reference sequence). Trimming took 1 base from V and 2 from J, leaving 8 bases between them. The CDR3 DNA, read in part, is TGTGCCAGCAGCTTAGAGGGGGCGAACACCGGGCAGCTCTAC. Translating gives CASSLEGANTGQLY. The CDR3 reads in full as CASSLEGANTGQLYF. The whole variable domain, remainder taken from reference TRBV3 and TRBJ2-2, is GPKVLQIPSHQIIDMGQMVTLNCDPVSNHLYFYWYKQILGQQMEFLVNFYNGKVMEKSKLFKDQFSVERPDGSYFTLKIQPTALEDSAVYFCASSLEGANTGQLYFGEGSKLTVL.

About this clone itself: Gene names refer to mouse genes. From the germline J gene comes the end of the CDR3, since the read stops 1 residue before it. The J gene is TRBJ2-4, the V gene TRBV3; D may correspond to TRBD1 or TRBD2 (5 bases each). V was clipped by 1 base and J by 3 bases, with 8 bases between them. Germline V gives CDR1 SNHLY, CDR2 FYNGKV (reference sequence). CDR3 length: 14 amino acids. CDR3 DNA, as far as it was read: TGTGCCAGCAGCTTAGAAGGGGCCCAAAACACCTTGTAC. It encodes CASSLEGAQNTLY. The CDR3 in its entirety is CASSLEGAQNTLYF.